The 32 T cell receptor beta chains below all came from one sample that was sequenced in a study of blood T cells in healthy people across ages. Together with a sample-barcoded 5' primer, a J-beta primer mix was included in a second PCR lasting about 7 to 11 cycles. In TCRdb, the 5' RACE reads were re-called with MiXCR into one record per CDR3 protein. The table shows about 730,000 distinct CDR3 sequences, with 35% to 45% occurring only once. Sequencing used blood. These receptors originate from a woman in her sixties in good health.

This clonotype turned up a few times. The rearrangement links TRBV5-6 to TRBJ1-2, with D possibly being TRBD1 (6 bases). The CDR3 extends over 14 amino acids. Germline V lookup: CDR1 SGHDT, CDR2 YYEEEE. The V gene lost 4 bases and the J gene lost 2 bases, with 12 bases spanning the gap. DNA of the CDR3: TGTGCCAGCAGCATCGGACAGCACAACTATGGCTACACCTTC. Its translation is CASSIGQHNYGYTF. The full variable domain, rest sourced from reference TRBV5-6 and TRBJ1-2, is DAGVTQSPTHLIKTRGQQVTLRCSPKSGHDTVSWYQQALGQGPQFIFQYYEEEERQRGNFPDRFSGHQFPNYSSELNVNALLLGDSALYLCASSIGQHNYGYTFGSGTRLTVV.

The rearrangement joins TRBV20-1 to TRBJ2-7, with 10 bases matching TRBD2. The J call may be faulty, since TRBJ2-5 better matches the DNA end. The CDR3 runs to 15 residues. The germline V gene has CDR1 DFQATT and CDR2 SNEGSKA (reference sequence). This CDR3 reads CSVPWLAGGGETQYF. In DNA, the CDR3 is TGCAGTGTCCCGTGGTTAGCGGGGGGCGGGGAGACCCAGTACTTC.

This clonotype was seen only a few times. This chain joins TRBV2 and TRBJ1-2, with 8 positions matching TRBD1. The CDR3 extends over 13 amino acids. The trim removed 8 bases at V and 2 bases at J, leaving 4 bases unmatched. Germline lookup yields CDR1 SNHLY and CDR2 FYNNEI. CDR3 coding DNA: TGTGCCAGCTTAGGACAGGGAAACTATGGCTACACCTTC. Protein product: CASLGQGNYGYTF.

This clonotype appeared a few times. This sequence joins TRBV10-2 and TRBJ1-5; tentatively, D is TRBD1 (5 bases). V was cut by 4 bases and J by 2 bases, with 15 bases left in between. This CDR3 region has 16 residues. CDR1 is WSHSY, CDR2 SAAADI, per germline. The CDR3 nucleotides are TGCGCCAGCAGTGTTGGGGGGGTCTTTGGCAATCAGCCCCAGCATTTT. Its translation is CASSVGGVFGNQPQHF.

This clonotype was recorded at least ten times. The chain employs TRBV9 and TRBJ1-2; TRBD1 is a possible D gene (5 bases). The CDR3 covers 14 residues. Looked up from germline, CDR1 is SGDLS and CDR2 is YYNGEE. Trimming shortened V by 0 bases and J by 8 bases, and 14 bases separated the two germline ends. The CDR3 coding sequence is TGTGCCAGCAGCGTAGATGCGGGGCTGAGGGGCTACACCTTC. This translates into CASSVDAGLRGYTF.

This clonotype was recorded a few times. This sequence joins TRBV6-2 or TRBV6-3 and TRBJ2-7; 7 nucleotides line up with TRBD2. The CDR3 loop spans 13 amino acids. V was clipped by 6 bases and J by 5 bases; unmatched bases: 7. CDR1 and CDR2 from the germline V gene are MNHEY and SVGEGT. The CDR3 reads CASSAGGNDEQYF. CDR3 bases: TGTGCCAGCAGCGCCGGGGGGAACGACGAGCAGTACTTC.

This clonotype was found many times. The V and J genes are TRBV6-2 or TRBV6-3 and TRBJ2-1; D unclear. Germline V CDR1 and CDR2: MNHEY, SVGEGT. The CDR3 spans 11 residues. The germline V and J ends were trimmed by 5 bases and 7 bases, with 6 bases remaining between them. The CDR3 DNA reads TGTGCCAGCAGTGAGATAAATGAGCAGTTCTTC. Translating gives CASSEINEQFF.

The rearrangement joins TRBV5-6 to TRBJ2-7; D possibly corresponds to TRBD2 (7 bases). Deletions cut 0 bases from V and 2 bases from J, with 12 bases between. The CDR3 runs 15 residues. Germline V gives CDR1 SGHDT, CDR2 YYEEEE. The CDR3 nucleotides are TGTGCCAGCAGCTTGGATCGGGGGGCTGCCTACGAGCAGTACTTC. Translating it yields CASSLDRGAAYEQYF.

This clonotype was found a few times. The chain is built from TRBV6-2 or TRBV6-3 and TRBJ2-1, with TRBD2 matching 10 bases. V lost 6 bases and J lost 2; bases outside the gene matches: 10. Germline CDR1 MNHEY, CDR2 SVGEGT. There are 17 residues in the CDR3. For the CDR3, the DNA is TGTGCCAGCAGCCCAGCGGGAGGGCCTGGGCCCTACAATGAGCAGTTCTTC. Protein product: CASSPAGGPGPYNEQFF.

The chain uses TRBV20-1 and TRBJ1-1; 7 nucleotides match TRBD1. Trimming took 6 bases from V and 4 from J; bases not matched to a gene: 8. The CDR3 is made up of 13 amino acids. CDR1 DFQATT and CDR2 SNEGSKA come from the germline V gene (reference sequence). CDR3 DNA sequence: TGCAGTGCCAACGGCGACAGGGTCACTGAAGCTTTCTTT. As protein: CSANGDRVTEAFF.

With respect to this clonotype: A much larger clone differs by one base, so this may be a read error. V is TRBV29-1 and J is TRBJ2-7, with 7 bases lining up with TRBD1. With 5 bases clipped from V and 4 bases from J, the junction kept 14 bases outside the gene matches. Germline V gene lookup returns CDR1 SQVTM and CDR2 ANQGSEA. The length of the CDR3 is 15 residues. CDR3 sequence (DNA): TGCAGCGTTCCGGCTGGCGCAGGGGGTGTATACGAGCAGTACTTC. The encoded protein is CSVPAGAGGVYEQYF.

This clonotype was picked up a small number of times. The chain recombines TRBV25-1 with TRBJ2-7, with 7 bases fitting TRBD1. With 5 bases clipped from V and 6 bases from J, the junction kept 7 bases outside the gene matches. The CDR3 runs 13 residues. Germline lookup yields CDR1 MGHDK and CDR2 SYGVNS. The CDR3 DNA sequence: TGTGCCAGCAGTACCAGTACAGGGGCCGAGCAGTACTTC. This gives the protein CASSTSTGAEQYF.

V and J are TRBV6-2 or TRBV6-3 and TRBJ2-1; 9 nucleotides agree with TRBD2. Unmatched junction bases numbered 12, after V lost 3 bases and J lost 9 bases. The CDR3 is 16 amino acids. Germline V gene lookup returns CDR1 MNHEY and CDR2 SVGEGT. The CDR3 spells CASSYTAGGPVSEQFF. CDR3 coding DNA: TGTGCCAGCAGTTATACGGCGGGAGGGCCGGTTAGTGAGCAGTTCTTC.

This clonotype was observed a few times. The V and J genes are TRBV18 and TRBJ2-1, with 9 bases fitting TRBD2. CDR1 and CDR2 from the germline V gene are KGHSH and LQKENI. The CDR3 totals 17 residues. Trimming cost V 2 bases and J 9 bases; bases outside gene matches: 14. In DNA form, the CDR3 reads TGTGCCAGCTCACCAGACGCAGGACTAGCGAGAGGTGGTGAGCAGTTCTTC. It encodes CASSPDAGLARGGEQFF.

This clonotype occurred many times. The chain joins TRBV4-1 to TRBJ2-3; D tentatively fits TRBD1 or TRBD2 (6 bases each). This CDR3 contains 17 residues. Germline CDR1 reads MGHRA; CDR2 reads YSYEKL. Trimming took 0 bases from V and 4 from J, leaving 17 bases between them. CDR3 nucleotide sequence: TGCGCCAGCAGCCAAGATAGGTTCGGGGGCCCCGCAGATACGCAGTATTTT. This encodes CASSQDRFGGPADTQYF.

The rearrangement uses TRBV5-1 and TRBJ2-4; the match to TRBD1 covers 7 bases. The J call may be in error: the DNA end matches TRBJ2-7 better. CDR3 size: 19 residues. CDR1 and CDR2 (germline): SGHRS, YFSETQ. Written as DNA, the CDR3 is TGCGCCAGCAGCTTGAGGTTGCGGTCCAGCGACAGGGACCCCTACGAGCAGTACTTC. Translation gives CASSLRLRSSDRDPYEQYF.

This clonotype was found a few times. The gene calls are TRBV5-1 and TRBJ2-7; 7 bases line up with TRBD1. The CDR3 loop spans 16 amino acids. The V segment lost 6 bases and the J segment 3 bases; nucleotides outside the gene matches: 15. Germline V gives CDR1 SGHRS, CDR2 YFSETQ. Here the CDR3 reads CASTYPGQRRFYEQYF. The CDR3 bases are TGCGCCAGCACCTATCCGGGACAGCGACGTTTCTACGAGCAGTACTTC.

The chain employs TRBV10-3 and TRBJ2-3; 11 nucleotides line up with TRBD2. The CDR3 is 15 residues long. V shed 6 bases and J 0 bases; nucleotides not matched to a gene: 2. The germline V gene has CDR1 ENHRY and CDR2 SYGVKD. The CDR3 sequence: CAISLAGGSTDTQYF. The CDR3 region has the DNA TGTGCCATCAGCCTAGCGGGAGGTAGCACAGATACGCAGTATTTT.

This clonotype was seen many times. This rearrangement joins TRBV20-1 to TRBJ1-2; 7 bases line up with TRBD1. The CDR3 totals 14 residues. The J segment lost 5 bases and the V segment lost 3 bases, leaving 9 bases of the junction unmatched. Germline loops: CDR1 DFQATT, CDR2 SNEGSKA (reference sequence). DNA for the CDR3: TGCAGTGCTAGGGGGCGACAGGGTGGTTATGGCTACACCTTC. Translated, it gives CSARGRQGGYGYTF.

This chain joins TRBV9 and TRBJ1-5; 7 bases align to TRBD1. The CDR3 loop spans 15 amino acids. The ends lost 3 bases at V and 4 bases at J; junction bases unmatched: 7. Germline loops: CDR1 SGDLS, CDR2 YYNGEE. In DNA form, the CDR3 reads TGTGCCAGCAGCGCAACAGGGGTTAGTAATCAGCCCCAGCATTTT. This codes for CASSATGVSNQPQHF.

The gene calls are TRBV27 and TRBJ2-7, with 11 bases aligning to TRBD1. Germline-derived CDR1 and CDR2 are MNHEY and SMNVEV (reference sequence). Trimming at V came to 5 bases and at J to 3 bases, leaving 15 bases not matched to a gene. This CDR3 spans 18 amino acids. Here the CDR3 reads CASSLESGTGGLSYEQYF. CDR3 DNA sequence: TGTGCCAGCAGTCTCGAATCCGGGACAGGGGGTCTTAGCTACGAGCAGTACTTC.

This clonotype was counted between two and nine times. J is TRBJ1-2 and V is TRBV20-1; the D is unclear. The CDR3 sequence is 14 residues long. The germline gives CDR1 DFQATT, CDR2 SNEGSKA (reference sequence). Trimming pared 0 bases from V and 7 bases from J, leaving 15 bases between. The CDR3 DNA reads as TGCAGTGCTAGAGATGACGCGGCAGGTGCTGGCTACACCTTC. This gives the protein CSARDDAAGAGYTF.

This clonotype was counted many times. The V and J genes are TRBV29-1 and TRBJ2-7; 10 bases are a match to TRBD1. CDR1 is SQVTM, CDR2 ANQGSEA, per germline. The CDR3 totals 12 residues. Germline trimming cut 6 bases from V and 7 bases from J; bases unmatched to any gene: 6. The CDR3 reads CSVGQGGSEQYF. As DNA, the CDR3 is TGCAGCGTAGGACAGGGGGGCTCTGAGCAGTACTTC.

This clonotype was counted a few times. The chain is built from TRBV6-1 and TRBJ2-5, with 9 positions matching TRBD1. This CDR3 is 17 amino acids long. Germline loops: CDR1 MNHNS, CDR2 SASEGT. With 7 bases clipped from V and 2 bases from J, the junction kept 14 bases outside the gene matches. The CDR3 is CASKKGRGQGLQETQYF. CDR3 DNA: TGTGCCAGCAAAAAAGGACGAGGACAGGGGCTACAAGAGACCCAGTACTTC.

This chain uses TRBV11-3 with TRBJ2-5; 9 bases align to TRBD1. CDR3 length: 13 residues. With V trimmed by 5 bases and J by 11 bases, 9 bases remained unmatched. Germline-derived CDR1 and CDR2 are SGHNT and YENEEA. The chain's CDR3 is CASSISGTGKQYF. CDR3 DNA: TGTGCCAGCAGCATCTCCGGGACAGGGAAGCAGTACTTC.

On this clonotype itself: The junction departs from the called germline gene at one end, perhaps through a read error. This chain connects TRBV6-5 to TRBJ2-7; D possibly corresponds to TRBD1 (5 bases). The CDR3 covers 15 residues. Germline values: CDR1 MNHEY, CDR2 SVGAGI. CDR3 residues: CASMGYRMSSCEQYF. DNA for the CDR3: TGTGCCAGCATGGGTTACAGGATGAGCTCCTGCGAGCAGTACTTC.

The V gene is TRBV12-3 or TRBV12-4, the J gene TRBJ1-5; D is unresolved. V lost 5 bases and J lost 4, with 9 bases in between. CDR3 length: 13 residues. The CDR3: CASSPVKNQPQHF. For the CDR3, the DNA is TGTGCCAGCAGTCCCGTCAAGAATCAGCCCCAGCATTTT.

This clonotype showed up many times. The chain links TRBV7-2 to TRBJ2-7; D might be TRBD1 (5 bases). Trimming left V 6 bases short and J 7 bases short, with 16 bases between. The CDR3 is made up of 13 amino acids. The germline V gene encodes CDR1 SGHTA and CDR2 FQGNSA. CDR3 nucleotide sequence: TGTGCCAGCAGTGGTCAGGGCATGGGGGAGCAGTACTTC. Translated, it gives CASSGQGMGEQYF.

CDR3 coding DNA: TGTGCCAGCAGTTTCCGGCCTTCAGGGGCTTTCTTT. It translates to CASSFRPSGAFF. V usage is TRBV12-3 or TRBV12-4 and J usage is TRBJ1-1, with a tentative D call TRBD1 (5 bases). This CDR3 comprises 12 residues. The V and J ends lost 3 bases and 11 bases respectively, with 13 bases between them.

The V call is TRBV7-6, the J call TRBJ2-5; no reliable D call. Germline assignment: CDR1 SGHVS and CDR2 FNYEAQ. With 7 bases removed from V and 7 bases from J, the gap between germline ends came to 16 bases. The CDR3 consists of 13 residues. The CDR3: CASIFGPGGTQYF. The CDR3, as DNA: TGTGCCAGCATATTTGGGCCCGGCGGGACCCAGTACTTC. Filled out from reference TRBV7-6 and TRBJ2-5, the complete variable domain reads GAGVSQSPRYKVTKRGQDVALRCDPISGHVSLYWYRQALGQGPEFLTYFNYEAQQDKSGLPNDRFSAERPEGSISTLTIQRTEQRDSAMYRCASIFGPGGTQYFGPGTRLLVL.

This sequence joins TRBV6-6 and TRBJ2-7; 9 positions match TRBD2. The length of the CDR3 is 16 residues. V lost 0 bases to trimming and J lost 2 bases; unmatched junction nucleotides: 5. CDR1 and CDR2 (germline): MNHNY, SVGAGI (reference sequence). The CDR3 DNA reads as TGTGCCAGCAGTTACTCCATTAGCGGGGGAGCCTACGAGCAGTACTTC. Translating gives CASSYSISGGAYEQYF.

A remark on this clonotype: The junction departs from the called germline gene at one end, perhaps through a read error. This rearrangement joins TRBV20-1 to TRBJ2-3, with D unresolved. The CDR3 has 12 amino acids. Germline CDR1 is DFQATT and CDR2 is SNEGSKA (reference sequence). The CDR3 loop is CSASKRTETQYF. The CDR3 DNA sequence: TGCAGTGCTAGTAAGCGCACAGAGACGCAGTATTTT.